A selection of T cell receptor beta chains follows, all from one sample in a study of blood T cell repertoires in COVID-19. Here immunoSEQ multiplex PCR was the method, and the copy in TCRdb shows in-frame clones only, minus some. The table includes roughly 200,000 clones, 90% detected once. Input material: PBMCs or T cells enriched from blood (not recorded which). The receptors come from a young man who had recovered from COVID-19. Each CDR3 is given without its conserved first and last residue. Fields, in order: V gene, CDR3 length, J gene, CDR3 protein.

TRBV29-1	11	TRBJ2-7	SVETGKGAEQY
TRBV7-9	15	TRBJ2-3	ASSLVRLAGSTDTQY
TRBV11-2	12	TRBJ1-2	ASSLDRGNYGYT
TRBV29-1	11	TRBJ1-2	SVDRQGSYGYT
TRBV7-9	9	TRBJ2-7	ASSRLGEQY
TRBV5-1	18	TRBJ2-3	ASSLDYPGLAGAGADTQY
TRBV2	14	TRBJ2-1	ASSDPQGSGGNEQF
TRBV6-2/TRBV6-3	14	TRBJ1-2	ASSYLWDRVDYGYT
TRBV6-5	13	TRBJ1-1	ASSPGGQGSFEAF
TRBV4-2	14	TRBJ2-2	ASSQDGDRAGGELF
TRBV7-9	13	TRBJ2-1	ASSALGGTGNEQF
TRBV7-8	10	TRBJ1-2	ASSLGTGGYT
TRBV4-1	14	TRBJ1-1	ASSQERLRGGTEAF
TRBV3-1/TRBV3-2	12	TRBJ2-2	ASSQDAGTGELF
TRBV4-3	15	TRBJ2-6	ASSQVGQGTGANVLT
TRBV7-9	15	TRBJ2-3	ASSLGWTSGIKDTQY
TRBV19	14	TRBJ2-1	ASSTLAGAAYNEQF
TRBV9	12	TRBJ1-4	ASSVDRVAEKLF
TRBV28	13	TRBJ2-3	ASFESTSRTDTQY
TRBV24-1	13	TRBJ2-7	ATSDTTGGVYEQY
TRBV18	11	TRBJ1-1	AGLSGQGAVAF
TRBV3-1/TRBV3-2	10	TRBJ1-1	ASSRQNTEAF
TRBV9	14	TRBJ2-2	ASSVRGHTNTGELF
TRBV4-2	11	TRBJ1-2	ASSQAGGGGYT
TRBV4-2	15	TRBJ2-7	ASSQDFDTSRSYEQY
TRBV19	9	TRBJ1-2	ASRDRGGYT
TRBV28	14	TRBJ1-1	ASSWGQGLMNTEAF
TRBV24-1	11	TRBJ1-1	ATGDRTSTEAF
TRBV18	11	TRBJ1-4	ASSLGLNEKLF
TRBV19	11	TRBJ1-1	ASKRPPGTEAF
TRBV7-9	12	TRBJ1-1	ASSPIGVNTEAF
TRBV30	10	TRBJ2-7	AWGGSSYEQY
TRBV5-1	12	TRBJ1-2	ASSGTGRDYGYT
TRBV6-5	11	TRBJ1-1	ASRRGLNTEAF